These T cell receptor beta chains were read from a single sample in a study of blood T cell repertoires in COVID-19. The protocol was immunoSEQ multiplex PCR, while the TCRdb copy is restricted to in-frame clones and leaves out a portion. In the table there are roughly 90,000 clones, 85% of which are singletons. The sample comprised peripheral blood. The source is a man older than 75 with acute or convalescent COVID-19. CDR3s leave out the opening cysteine and the closing phenylalanine or tryptophan. Rows give clone size only sometimes, using once, few, many, or a class for an expanded clone.

length	size	V	J	CDR3
12	.	TRBV7-9	TRBJ2-3	ASTPGTSTDTQY
13	.	TRBV9	TRBJ2-6	ASSAQGTGANVLT
14	once	TRBV18	TRBJ1-1	ASSPLPFTADTEAF
12	.	TRBV6-5	TRBJ1-2	ASNPGQGFYGYT
14	.	TRBV10-2	TRBJ2-3	ASKLAGGLSTDTQY
15	.	TRBV7-3	TRBJ2-1	ASSLAGGGPEGNEQF
15	.	TRBV9	TRBJ2-1	ASSVTPAGRGYNEQF
14	.	TRBV11-2	TRBJ2-7	ASTKGGREASYEQY
16	.	TRBV24-1	TRBJ2-1	ATSAQPGQLSSYNEQF
14	once	TRBV11-3	TRBJ2-3	ASSSGLAGGSDTQY
15	once	TRBV5-4	TRBJ1-4	ASSLGSTGGGNEKLF
12	few	TRBV5-4	TRBJ2-3	ASSASGSGYTQY
12	.	TRBV5-1	TRBJ1-6	ASSLRDFDSPLH
13	.	TRBV14	TRBJ2-3	ASSQEIDFTDTQY
20	once	TRBV28	TRBJ2-3	ASSFVVSGQTPFRTRTDTQY
13	.	TRBV10-3	TRBJ1-4	AISDPGQGREKLF
14	once	TRBV18	TRBJ2-5	ASSPTIAGEQETQY
15	few	TRBV3-1/TRBV3-2	TRBJ2-3	ASSHNRDRGRPDTQY
9	.	TRBV7-6	TRBJ2-5	ASSSRETQY
11	.	TRBV30	TRBJ2-7	AWSVHGSHEQY
13	.	TRBV19	TRBJ1-1	ASTKRQAGYTEAF
11	few	TRBV2	TRBJ1-2	ASSVDKNYGYT
16	.	TRBV5-4	TRBJ2-1	ASSPRTSGRALYNEQF
13	.	TRBV3-1/TRBV3-2	TRBJ1-5	ASSQEGDTNQPQH
14	.	TRBV5-1	TRBJ2-2	ASSLNAGVGTGELF
11	.	TRBV12-3/TRBV12-4	TRBJ2-1	ASSALSSDEQF
11	.	TRBV19	TRBJ1-5	ASGAAQNQPQH
11	.	TRBV11-1	TRBJ2-5	ASSPTSQETQY
11	.	TRBV11-2	TRBJ1-5	ASSFTGRQPQH
14	.	TRBV3-1/TRBV3-2	TRBJ2-1	ASSPPGTSGSGEQF
12	once	TRBV6-5	TRBJ1-5	ASSSRYSNQPQH
13	.	TRBV6-1	TRBJ1-5	ASSEYEEGNQPQH
13	.	TRBV30	TRBJ2-7	AWAPGTGASYEQY
12	.	TRBV3-1/TRBV3-2	TRBJ2-7	ASSQELVGNEQY
13	.	TRBV14	TRBJ1-2	ASSQAQVSNYGYT
13	once	TRBV5-1	TRBJ2-5	ASSLGGTAQETQY
13	once	TRBV3-1/TRBV3-2	TRBJ2-2	ASSLLVGYTGELF
13	many	TRBV5-1	TRBJ2-7	ASSPPGHFSYEQY
12	.	TRBV7-9	TRBJ2-3	ASRTSGLTDTQY
11	.	TRBV28	TRBJ2-4	ASSLDPGNIQY
14	once	TRBV6-4	TRBJ2-3	ASSDEAGKPTDTQY
11	few	TRBV27	TRBJ2-3	ASSLQDLDTQY